A selection of T cell receptor beta chains follows, all from one sample in a study of cytomegalovirus exposure and HLA in healthy donors. The repertoire was sequenced with immunoSEQ multiplex PCR; TCRdb's copy has only in-frame clones and lacks some. The table records some 130,000 clones, around 78% of them present only once. The sample consisted of PBMCs. Receptors were obtained from a female donor in good health and CMV-seropositive. Each CDR3 is given with its conserved first and last residue. A D gene is named only where the DNA matches it firmly. Clone size, where shown, is once, few, many, or a class for clones that have expanded.

V gene,J gene,clone size,D gene,CDR3 protein,CDR3 DNA
TRBV27,TRBJ1-4,few,NA,CASSLLGAATNEKLFF,TGTGCCAGCAGTTTGTTGGGGGCCGCAACTAATGAAAAACTGTTTTTT
TRBV4-2,TRBJ1-2,NA,NA,CASSQEAGRYGYTF,TGTGCCAGCAGCCAAGAGGCGGGACGGTATGGCTACACCTTC
TRBV5-6,TRBJ1-2,few,NA,CASSLVLSLHGYTF,TGTGCCAGCAGCTTGGTCCTTTCGCTACATGGCTACACCTTC
TRBV4-1,TRBJ2-7,NA,TRBD2,CASSQGRWEGSYEQYF,TGCGCCAGCAGCCAAGGGAGGTGGGAGGGCTCCTACGAGCAGTACTTC
TRBV6-5,TRBJ2-5,NA,TRBD2,CASSYFGTTQETQYF,TGTGCCAGCAGTTACTTTGGGACTACACAAGAGACCCAGTACTTC
TRBV13,TRBJ2-7,NA,TRBD1,CASSPGAGGPYEQYF,TGTGCCAGCAGTCCAGGGGCAGGGGGACCTTACGAGCAGTACTTC
TRBV11-2,TRBJ1-1,NA,NA,CASSLDDTANTEAFF,TGTGCCAGCAGCTTAGACGACACCGCGAACACTGAAGCTTTCTTT
TRBV27,TRBJ2-2,NA,NA,CASSLLGANTGELFF,TGTGCCAGCAGTTTACTAGGGGCTAACACCGGGGAGCTGTTTTTT
TRBV30,TRBJ2-1,NA,NA,CAEARGLSYNEQFF,TGTGCTGAGGCGCGGGGCCTTTCCTACAATGAGCAGTTCTTC
TRBV5-4,TRBJ1-2,NA,NA,CASSLGRVADYGYTF,TGTGCCAGCAGCTTGGGCAGGGTCGCGGACTATGGCTACACCTTC
TRBV19,TRBJ2-1,few,TRBD1,CASSARDRGLDEQFF,TGTGCCAGTAGCGCCCGGGACAGGGGGCTCGATGAGCAGTTCTTC
TRBV7-6,TRBJ1-1,once,TRBD1,CASSSAGTGGEAFF,TGTGCCAGCAGCTCGGCAGGTACAGGGGGCGAAGCTTTCTTT
TRBV4-1,TRBJ2-7,NA,NA,CASSQRGRPTYEQYF,TGCGCCAGCAGCCAAAGAGGGAGGCCGACCTACGAGCAGTACTTC
TRBV6-4,TRBJ2-2,NA,NA,CASSDPTESAGELFF,TGTGCCAGCAGTGACCCTACTGAAAGCGCCGGGGAGCTGTTTTTT
TRBV5-1,TRBJ1-1,NA,NA,CASSLIGVVQGAEAFF,TGCGCCAGCAGCTTGATTGGGGTAGTACAGGGCGCTGAAGCTTTCTTT
TRBV27,TRBJ2-3,NA,TRBD2,CASSFLVGGRNPDTQYF,TGTGCCAGCAGTTTTCTAGTTGGCGGGAGAAATCCAGATACGCAGTATTTT
TRBV11-2,TRBJ2-7,NA,TRBD1,CASSSMTGLGEQYF,TGTGCCAGCAGCTCCATGACAGGGTTGGGCGAGCAGTACTTC
TRBV6-6,TRBJ1-5,NA,TRBD1,CASSLGQSNQPQHF,TGTGCCAGCAGCCTGGGACAGAGCAATCAGCCCCAGCATTTT
TRBV18,TRBJ1-1,NA,NA,CASSQGTGANTEAFF,TGTGCCAGCTCACAAGGAACAGGAGCAAACACTGAAGCTTTCTTT
TRBV19,TRBJ1-1,NA,NA,CASSYTRNTEAFF,TGTGCCAGTAGTTACACAAGGAACACTGAAGCTTTCTTT
TRBV10-3,TRBJ2-7,NA,NA,CAISDIADSQNYEQYF,TGTGCCATCAGTGATATAGCGGACTCCCAAAACTACGAGCAGTACTTC
TRBV5-4,TRBJ2-5,once,TRBD2,CASSFASGAPKETQYF,TGTGCCAGCAGCTTCGCTAGCGGGGCCCCCAAAGAGACCCAGTACTTC
TRBV11-2,TRBJ1-1,few,TRBD1,CASSLGQGAEAFF,TGTGCCAGCAGCTTAGGACAGGGGGCTGAAGCTTTCTTT